The rows below give T cell receptor beta chains drawn from one sample of a study of T cells in narcolepsy. Clones were sequenced by immunoSEQ multiplex PCR, and TCRdb holds only the in-frame ones, with some missing. The sample contains more than 30,000 clones, 70% to 80% of which appear only once. The specimen was CD45RA- memory CD4+ T cells from PBMCs. These receptors were collected from a human donor with narcolepsy. The CDR3 runs from the conserved cysteine through the conserved F or W. The D gene is left open where the match is weak. A row's size may be missing; if present it is once, few, many or a size class.

j_call v_call d_call clone_size cdr3_aa cdr3_nt
TRBJ1-3 TRBV7-3 - - CPGSGNTIYF TGCCCGGGCTCTGGAAACACCATATATTTT
TRBJ2-7 TRBV6-6 - - CASSYSPDSPEQYF TGTGCCAGCAGTTACTCGCCGGACAGTCCCGAGCAGTACTTC
TRBJ2-1 TRBV28 TRBD2 once CASSLGLAAEQFF TGTGCCAGCAGTTTGGGACTAGCGGCTGAGCAGTTCTTC
TRBJ2-6 TRBV2 TRBD1 - CASSDLQGALPGANVLTF TGTGCCAGCAGTGATCTTCAGGGGGCGTTACCTGGGGCCAACGTCCTGACTTTC
TRBJ2-2 TRBV7-8 - - CASSSGTDTGELFF TGTGCCAGCAGCTCCGGGACGGACACCGGGGAGCTGTTTTTT
TRBJ2-3 TRBV7-9 TRBD1 - CASSFISNRGSTDTQYF TGTGCCAGCAGCTTTATAAGCAACAGGGGGAGCACAGATACGCAGTATTTT
TRBJ1-1 TRBV28 TRBD1 - CASSLRGRLRNTEAFF TGTGCCAGCAGTTTGAGGGGGCGTTTGAGGAACACTGAAGCTTTCTTT
TRBJ1-1 TRBV11-3 - - CASRLNGPRGSLAFF TGTGCCAGCAGATTAAATGGTCCTAGGGGCAGTCTGGCTTTCTTT
TRBJ2-7 TRBV14 TRBD2 - CASSQRTSPYEQYF TGTGCCAGCAGCCAACGGACTAGTCCCTACGAGCAGTACTTC
TRBJ2-3 TRBV2 - - CASSIQGPSDTQYF TGTGCCAGCTCGATCCAGGGTCCCTCAGATACGCAGTATTTT
TRBJ2-7 TRBV11-2 TRBD2 - CASSLTLADHYEQYF TGTGCCAGCAGCCTTACACTAGCGGACCACTACGAGCAGTACTTC
TRBJ1-3 TRBV21-1 - - CASSKSKWVSGNTIYF TGTGCCAGCAGCAAGTCGAAATGGGTCTCTGGAAACACCATATATTTT
TRBJ2-1 TRBV30 - - CAWSVGSRVHEQFF TGTGCCTGGAGTGTAGGGTCTAGAGTCCATGAGCAGTTCTTC
TRBJ1-1 TRBV2 TRBD1 few CASSPQGLSAEAFF TGTGCCAGCAGTCCACAGGGGTTGAGCGCTGAAGCTTTCTTT